This T cell receptor beta chain was sequenced for a study of blood T cell repertoires in COVID-19. The repertoire was sequenced with immunoSEQ multiplex PCR; TCRdb's copy has only in-frame clones and lacks some. The sample yields tens of thousands of clones, about 90% seen once. The CDR3 sequence is 15 residues long. Germline loops: CDR1 MGHDK, CDR2 SYGVNS. The V end was cut by 0 bases, the J end by 4 bases, with 12 bases between. This rearrangement joins TRBV25-1 to TRBJ1-2, with a weak D call TRBD1 (6 bases). Sequencing was carried out using peripheral blood. The clonotype comes from a human donor with active COVID-19. The donor label of this sample is uncertain. CDR3 sequence: CASSEYEGDIYGYTF. CDR3 DNA: TGTGCCAGCAGTGAATATGAGGGGGACATCTATGGCTACACCTTC.